One and the same sample provided the 15 T cell receptor beta chains below, sequenced in a study of post-analysis software for immune sequencing data. TCR beta cDNA libraries had unique molecular identifiers. TCRdb fed the PCR reads into MiXCR, producing one record per CDR3 protein. The sample has 750,000 to 950,000 distinct CDR3 sequences, 46% seen once. These TCRs' antigens remain unknown. Findings and limits, study-wide: Among about 5 TRBV segments more frequent in patients than controls were TRBV5-6, TRBV5-1 and TRBV20-1.

Sequencing input: blood. Every receptor here comes from a girl aged 10-17 years with multiple sclerosis.

This chain connects TRBV27 to TRBJ2-1; tentative D call: TRBD2 (6 bases). The V end was cut by 2 bases, the J end by 8 bases, with 13 bases between. CDR3 length equals 14 residues. Germline V gene lookup returns CDR1 MNHEY and CDR2 SMNVEV (reference sequence). CDR3 region: CASSLAGPEDEQFF. In DNA form, the CDR3 reads TGTGCCAGCAGTTTAGCGGGACCCGAGGATGAGCAGTTCTTC.

The rearrangement joins TRBV7-2 to TRBJ1-2, with D unresolved. Between the trimmed V and J ends, which lost 5 bases and 0 bases, there was a span of 13 bases. CDR1 and CDR2 from the germline V gene are SGHTA and FQGNSA. The CDR3 loop spans 15 amino acids. In nucleotides, the CDR3 is TGTGCCAGCAGCGAGGACGGATCCTCTAACTATGGCTACACCTTC. The encoded protein is CASSEDGSSNYGYTF. The complete variable domain, with remaining parts taken from reference TRBV7-2 and TRBJ1-2, reads GAGVSQSPSNKVTEKGKDVELRCDPISGHTALYWYRQSLGQGLEFLIYFQGNSAPDKSGLPSDRFSAERTGGSVSTLTIQRTQQEDSAVYLCASSEDGSSNYGYTFGSGTRLTVV.

This clonotype was counted between two and nine times. An end of the junction differs from the germline gene, which may be a read error. The rearrangement uses TRBV20-1 and TRBJ2-3; 7 positions agree with TRBD2. The CDR3 extends over 14 amino acids. Germline CDR1 reads DFQATT; CDR2 reads SNEGSKA (reference sequence). The CDR3 DNA reads as TGCGGTGCTCCAGGACTAGTCGGGGTGGGTAATCAGTATTTT. Translating gives CGAPGLVGVGNQYF.

To note about this clonotype: Sequence at one end of the junction differs from germline and may be a read error. The V and J genes are TRBV2 and TRBJ2-1; tentatively, D is TRBD2 (5 bases). The CDR3 has 14 residues. Germline assignment: CDR1 SNHLY and CDR2 FYNNEI. The CDR3 region is CASSSARSVNGQFF. The CDR3 nucleotides read TGTGCCAGCAGTTCTGCGCGTAGCGTCAATGGGCAGTTCTTC.

This clonotype has only a few counts. The rearrangement uses TRBV3-1 and TRBJ2-1; 11 positions match TRBD2. CDR3 length: 16 residues. J lost 5 bases, V lost 4 bases, and 7 bases had no gene match. Per the germline V gene, CDR1 is LGHDT and CDR2 is YNNKEL (reference sequence). CDR3 nucleotides: TGTGCCAGCAGCCCTGAACTAGCGGGAGAAGACAATGAGCAGTTCTTC. It translates to CASSPELAGEDNEQFF.

The V and J genes are TRBV20-1 and TRBJ1-4; the match to TRBD1 covers 9 bases. The germline V gene encodes CDR1 DFQATT and CDR2 SNEGSKA (reference sequence). V lost 2 bases, J lost 3 bases, and 7 bases stayed unmatched. This CDR3 is 16 amino acids long. CDR3 region: CSARTGTGRSNEKLFF. In DNA form, the CDR3 reads TGCAGTGCTAGAACCGGGACAGGGCGTTCTAATGAAAAACTGTTTTTT.

The table lists this clonotype with a few counts. The chain couples TRBV12-3 or TRBV12-4 to TRBJ2-7, with TRBD2 matching 7 bases. Trimming cost V 6 bases and J 2 bases; bases outside gene matches: 13. This CDR3 spans 16 amino acids. The DNA of the CDR3 is TGTGCCAGCAGCCCCCTCCCGGGACTACCCGCCTACGAGCAGTACTTC. Translated, it gives CASSPLPGLPAYEQYF.

The V call is TRBV28, the J call TRBJ2-7; 8 positions agree with TRBD1. This CDR3 has 15 residues. Germline values: CDR1 MDHEN, CDR2 SYDVKM. V was pared by 5 bases and J by 4 bases, with 10 bases of the junction left unmatched. CDR3 in DNA: TGTGCCAGCAGTCTCGACTCCGGGACAGGTTACGAGCAGTACTTC. It translates to CASSLDSGTGYEQYF.

This clonotype appeared once. The CDR3 spells CSATPGTGEVTQYF. The CDR3, as DNA: TGCAGTGCTACGCCCGGGACAGGGGAGGTTACGCAGTATTTT. The V and J genes are TRBV20-1 and TRBJ2-3; 10 bases fit TRBD1. The CDR3 extends over 14 amino acids. Unmatched junction bases numbered 9, after V lost 4 bases and J lost 8 bases. Germline CDR1 reads DFQATT; CDR2 reads SNEGSKA (reference sequence).

This chain uses TRBV28 with TRBJ2-3; perhaps TRBD1 as D (5 bases). This CDR3 is 14 amino acids long. CDR1 and CDR2 (germline): MDHEN, SYDVKM. Trimming removed 4 bases from V and 0 bases from J, with 8 bases in between. CDR3 nucleotide sequence: TGTGCCAGCAGTTCAGACAGCAGCACAGATACGCAGTATTTT. Translation gives CASSSDSSTDTQYF.

This clonotype turned up a few times. The chain carries TRBV12-3 or TRBV12-4 and TRBJ2-5; no firm D call. This CDR3 is 13 amino acids long. V lost 1 base and J 4 bases, leaving 7 bases between the germline ends. CDR3 sequence reads: CASSLGQTETQYF. Here the CDR3 DNA reads TGTGCCAGCAGTTTAGGTCAGACAGAGACCCAGTACTTC.

A few counts support this clonotype. The chain has TRBV5-1 and TRBJ2-7, with TRBD2 matching 12 bases. The CDR3 is 16 residues long. The ends lost 4 bases at V and 3 bases at J; junction bases unmatched: 8. The germline V gene encodes CDR1 SGHRS and CDR2 YFSETQ. The chain's CDR3 is CASSPGGLAGLYEQYF. CDR3 DNA sequence: TGCGCCAGCAGCCCAGGGGGACTAGCGGGCCTCTACGAGCAGTACTTC.

This clonotype was observed a handful of times. A junction end diverges from the germline sequence, so it may reflect a read error. CDR3 sequence: CASSLVSWGSSYNEQFF. Here the CDR3 DNA reads TGTGCCAGCAGCTTAGTGTCATGGGGGAGCTCCTATAATGAGCAGTTCTTC. The chain carries TRBV7-2 and TRBJ2-1; D could derive from TRBD1 or TRBD2 (5 bases each). Germline CDR1 reads SGHTA; CDR2 reads FQGNSA. CDR3 length: 17 residues.

This chain uses TRBV12-3 or TRBV12-4 with TRBJ2-1; D not resolved. The V end was cut by 2 bases, the J end by 8 bases, with 10 bases between. The CDR3 runs to 13 residues. The CDR3 loop reads CASSLLDGDEQFF. The CDR3 nucleotides read TGTGCCAGCAGTTTATTGGATGGGGATGAGCAGTTCTTC.

The CDR3 here is CASSSIRPSGSVEQYF. CDR3 nucleotide sequence: TGTGCCAGCAGTTCGATTCGGCCTAGCGGGAGTGTTGAGCAGTACTTC. V usage is TRBV6-2 or TRBV6-3 and J usage is TRBJ2-7; 10 nucleotides align to TRBD2. Losses at the gene ends were 4 bases for V and 7 bases for J; bases not matched to a gene: 13. The CDR3 is 16 residues long. CDR1 and CDR2 (germline): MNHEY, SVGEGT.